A selection of T cell receptor beta chains follows, all from one sample in a study of neoadjuvant anti-PD-1 for oral cavity cancer. The repertoire was sequenced with immunoSEQ multiplex PCR; TCRdb's copy has only in-frame clones and lacks some. Of more than 15,000 clones in the sample, about 66% were seen once. The starting material was PBMCs, obtained before nivolumab (anti-PD-1) treatment. All receptors derive from a person between 40 and 85 years old with oral cavity squamous cell carcinoma. Each CDR3 is given with its conserved first and last residue. Each record gives: V gene, D gene, J gene, clone size, CDR3 protein, CDR3 DNA. The D gene is left open where the match is weak. Expanded clones get a size class; other rows say once, few or many, or leave the size out.

v_gene: TRBV9
d_gene: .
j_gene: TRBJ2-2
abundance: .
CDR3aa: CASSVAGVNTGELFF
CDR3nt: TGTGCCAGCAGCGTAGCAGGGGTGAACACCGGGGAGCTGTTTTTT

v_gene: TRBV2
d_gene: .
j_gene: TRBJ2-1
abundance: .
CDR3aa: CASSEALRGVDEQFF
CDR3nt: TGTGCCAGCAGTGAAGCGCTTAGGGGCGTCGATGAGCAGTTCTTC

v_gene: TRBV27
d_gene: .
j_gene: TRBJ1-4
abundance: once
CDR3aa: CASSPHEGRKEKLFF
CDR3nt: TGTGCCAGCAGTCCTCACGAGGGGCGGAAAGAAAAACTGTTTTTT

v_gene: TRBV10-2
d_gene: .
j_gene: TRBJ2-7
abundance: once
CDR3aa: CASSETNEQYF
CDR3nt: TGCGCCAGCAGTGAAACGAACGAGCAGTACTTC

v_gene: TRBV5-6
d_gene: TRBD2
j_gene: TRBJ2-1
abundance: .
CDR3aa: CASRYGLGLNEQFF
CDR3nt: TGTGCCAGCAGATACGGACTAGGGCTCAATGAGCAGTTCTTC

v_gene: TRBV28
d_gene: .
j_gene: TRBJ2-1
abundance: .
CDR3aa: CASSPPGPLGDEQFF
CDR3nt: TGTGCCAGCAGCCCCCCGGGACCCCTGGGCGATGAGCAGTTCTTC

v_gene: TRBV29-1
d_gene: .
j_gene: TRBJ2-2
abundance: .
CDR3aa: CSVGGLMNTGELFF
CDR3nt: TGCAGCGTTGGTGGGCTGATGAACACCGGGGAGCTGTTTTTT

v_gene: TRBV10-3
d_gene: .
j_gene: TRBJ1-1
abundance: .
CDR3aa: CAINPGGRQSNTEAFF
CDR3nt: TGTGCCATTAATCCGGGGGGTCGACAGAGTAACACTGAAGCTTTCTTT

v_gene: TRBV27
d_gene: .
j_gene: TRBJ2-1
abundance: .
CDR3aa: CASSTKASPYNEQFF
CDR3nt: TGTGCCAGCAGTACCAAGGCGAGCCCCTACAATGAGCAGTTCTTC

v_gene: TRBV2
d_gene: .
j_gene: TRBJ2-3
abundance: few
CDR3aa: CASKVGSSTDTQYF
CDR3nt: TGTGCCAGCAAAGTAGGATCTAGCACAGATACGCAGTATTTT

v_gene: TRBV6-5
d_gene: .
j_gene: TRBJ1-2
abundance: .
CDR3aa: CASTRRGSYGYTF
CDR3nt: TGTGCCAGCACCCGGCGGGGGAGCTATGGCTACACCTTC

v_gene: TRBV5-1
d_gene: TRBD2
j_gene: TRBJ2-7
abundance: few
CDR3aa: CASSLEASGRSQQYF
CDR3nt: TGCGCCAGCAGCTTGGAGGCTAGCGGGAGGTCCCAGCAGTACTTC

v_gene: TRBV9
d_gene: .
j_gene: TRBJ2-5
abundance: .
CDR3aa: CASSVDLRETQYF
CDR3nt: TGTGCCAGCAGCGTAGACCTACGTGAGACCCAGTACTTC

v_gene: TRBV11-2
d_gene: .
j_gene: TRBJ2-7
abundance: few
CDR3aa: CASSLLYEQYF
CDR3nt: TGTGCCAGCAGCTTACTCTACGAGCAGTACTTC

v_gene: TRBV6-5
d_gene: .
j_gene: TRBJ2-3
abundance: .
CDR3aa: CASSYGAGVAQYF
CDR3nt: TGTGCCAGCAGTTACGGGGCCGGGGTTGCGCAGTATTTT